Below, one T cell receptor (beta chain) is given with its context. Germline-derived CDR1 and CDR2 are MNHNY and SVGAGI (reference sequence). The CDR3 has 15 residues. Trimming removed 5 bases from V and 6 bases from J, with 16 bases in between. The data were taken from a study of shared clonotypes between healthy human individuals. This table comes from immunoSEQ multiplex PCR, and its TCRdb copy is limited to in-frame clones, with some not included. In the table there are about 990,000 clones, around 82% of which are singletons. This chain links TRBV6-6 with TRBJ1-4; possibly TRBD1 for D (6 bases). Sample: memory CD4+ T cells from PBMCs. Sample subset: CD45RA-negative fraction. The source of this sequence is a young man in good health. Some clones in this sample may be carry-over from other donors' samples. CDR3 residues: CASSRHNRVHEKLFF. The CDR3 DNA sequence: TGTGCCAGCAGTCGCCATAACAGGGTGCATGAAAAACTGTTTTTT.